This T cell receptor beta chain emerged from a study of vaccination and CD4 T cells after COVID-19. The Oncomine TCR Beta short-read assay was applied to DNA of cultured CD4+ T cells. A single record per CDR3 protein comes from TCRdb applying MiXCR to the PCR reads. The table has 9,000 to 13,000 distinct CDR3 sequences, 30% seen once. Sample treatment: roughly 10-day PBMC culture with coronavirus spike peptide pools or control peptides (ViraFEST assay). To note about this clonotype: What it binds is not known.

Looked up from germline, CDR1 is SGHTA and CDR2 is FQGNSA. The CDR3 is 16 residues long. The V gene lost 5 bases and the J gene lost 0 bases, with 14 bases spanning the gap. The source is a human donor who had recovered from COVID-19. V gene TRBV7-2 combines with J gene TRBJ1-5, with D possibly matching TRBD1 (5 bases). Specimen: CD4+ T cells from blood, cultured in vitro, collected after SARS-CoV-2 vaccination. CDR3 bases: TGTGCCAGCAGCCAACACGGGACGGATAGCAATCAGCCCCAGCATTTT. It translates to CASSQHGTDSNQPQHF.